The clone carrying this TCR beta chain was counted a single time. Its cognate antigen is unknown. These data are taken from a study of CD8 T cells in Susac syndrome. Study results and caveats: The study recognized that its TCR sequencing and HLA analysis covered a relatively small number of individuals.

The CDR3 spans 15 residues. Trimming removed 2 bases at V and 2 bases at J, with 13 bases between. Germline CDR1 and CDR2: SGHTA and FQGNSA. Reverse transcription of roughly 0.45 to 1 ug RNA used random hexamers. TCRdb passed the immunoSEQ multiplex PCR reads through MiXCR, listing each CDR3 protein once. The data hold about 160,000 distinct CDR3 sequences, with approximately 94% observed a single time. V gene TRBV7-2 combines with J gene TRBJ2-7; maybe TRBD2 (5 bases). The source material was CD4+ T cells from PBMCs. This TCR derives from a human donor with multiple sclerosis. The CDR3 DNA reads as TGTGCCAGCAGCTTAAGGTGGGAGTTCACCTACGAGCAGTACTTC. Translation gives CASSLRWEFTYEQYF.